This is a list of T cell receptor beta chains from one sample in a study of control samples from healthy donors and cancer patients. TCRdb keeps only in-frame clones here, not all; method: immunoSEQ multiplex PCR. The sample gives around 200,000 clones, 80% to 95% of which show up once; more than 1.1% is in the top ten. What was sequenced was blood. The receptor source for this set is a man aged 18-30 years in good health. CDR3s include the opening cysteine and the closing phenylalanine or tryptophan. The D gene is left open where the match is weak. Not all rows give a size; the values are once, few, many and, for expanded clones, a class.

CDR3 length	D gene	clone size	J gene	V gene	CDR3 protein	CDR3 DNA
14	TRBD1	NA	TRBJ1-4	TRBV19	CASSPTGNNEKLFF	TGTGCCAGTAGTCCGACAGGGAACAATGAAAAACTGTTTTTT
14	NA	NA	TRBJ1-1	TRBV5-1	CASSLSRMNTEAFF	TGCGCCAGCAGCTTGAGTAGGATGAACACTGAAGCTTTCTTT
16	TRBD2	NA	TRBJ2-7	TRBV5-5	CASSRTSGGANYEQYF	TGTGCCAGCAGCCGGACTAGCGGGGGGGCCAACTACGAGCAGTACTTC
13	NA	NA	TRBJ2-3	TRBV20-1	CSASLEGTDTQYF	TGCAGTGCTAGTTTGGAGGGCACAGATACGCAGTATTTT
14	TRBD2	NA	TRBJ2-2	TRBV28	CASRGRGVTGELFF	TGTGCCAGCAGGGGACGGGGGGTGACCGGGGAGCTGTTTTTT
13	NA	NA	TRBJ2-1	TRBV9	CASSVSDYNEQFF	TGTGCCAGCAGCGTATCAGATTACAATGAGCAGTTCTTC
12	NA	NA	TRBJ1-2	TRBV19	CASSIEGVGYTF	TGTGCCAGTAGTATAGAAGGGGTTGGCTACACCTTC
14	TRBD1	NA	TRBJ1-4	TRBV2	CASTRDRGGEKLFF	TGTGCCAGCACCAGGGACAGGGGTGGAGAAAAACTGTTTTTT
15	NA	NA	TRBJ2-7	TRBV19	CASSIVPPGSYEQYF	TGTGCCAGTAGTATAGTGCCCCCCGGGTCCTACGAGCAGTACTTC
16	NA	once	TRBJ1-2	TRBV3-1/TRBV3-2	CASSQGHGGRIYGYTF	TGTGCCAGCAGCCAAGGCCACGGGGGGCGTATCTATGGCTACACCTTC
15	TRBD1	NA	TRBJ2-7	TRBV18	CASSPGQGLLYEQYF	TGTGCCAGCTCACCGGGACAGGGGTTACTCTACGAGCAGTACTTC
15	TRBD1	NA	TRBJ2-1	TRBV19	CASSMDRVGDNEQFF	TGTGCCAGTAGTATGGACAGGGTGGGGGACAATGAGCAGTTCTTC
19	NA	NA	TRBJ2-6	TRBV18	CASSPPLGRVHSGANVLTF	TGTGCCAGCTCACCCCCATTGGGCAGGGTCCACTCTGGGGCCAACGTCCTGACTTTC
14	NA	NA	TRBJ1-1	TRBV10-1	CASSHQDKTKATFF	TGCGCCAGCAGCCATCAAGACAAAACTAAAGCAACTTTCTTT
16	TRBD2	NA	TRBJ2-7	TRBV7-9	CASSSNGGASSYEQYF	TGTGCCAGCAGCTCGAACGGGGGGGCCTCATCCTACGAGCAGTACTTC
16	TRBD1	NA	TRBJ2-5	TRBV24-1	CATSVTGTGDQETQYF	TGTGCCACCAGTGTTACCGGGACAGGGGATCAAGAGACCCAGTACTTC